The T cell receptor (beta chain) described here comes from a study of graft-versus-host responses after intestinal transplantation. Study context: Recipients got multivisceral, liver-intestinal, or isolated intestinal transplants. Each recipient received anti-thymocyte globulin induction, then tacrolimus and steroids for about three years.

Study results and caveats: Within allografts, high graft-versus-host to host-versus-graft clonal ratios were seen among patients with graft-donor T cell macrochimerism.

Data came from immunoSEQ multiplex PCR; TCRdb stores just in-frame clones and leaves some out. The profile covers tens of thousands of clones, with roughly 90% appearing a single time and 2.5% taken by the ten largest. Deletions cut 5 bases from V and 2 bases from J, with 13 bases between. The CDR3 has 14 amino acids. Germline V CDR1 and CDR2: SGHAT, FQNNGV. A word on this clone: Its target is unknown.

The J gene is TRBJ2-7, the V gene TRBV11-2; D ambiguous. Sequencing was performed on unstimulated CD8+ T cells sorted from spleen or lymph node cells, taken before intestinal transplant. This sequence originates from a human donor who received an intestinal transplant. CDR3 sequence: CASSLTPSPYEQYF. The CDR3 nucleotides read TGTGCCAGCAGCCTCACACCGTCCCCCTACGAGCAGTACTTC.